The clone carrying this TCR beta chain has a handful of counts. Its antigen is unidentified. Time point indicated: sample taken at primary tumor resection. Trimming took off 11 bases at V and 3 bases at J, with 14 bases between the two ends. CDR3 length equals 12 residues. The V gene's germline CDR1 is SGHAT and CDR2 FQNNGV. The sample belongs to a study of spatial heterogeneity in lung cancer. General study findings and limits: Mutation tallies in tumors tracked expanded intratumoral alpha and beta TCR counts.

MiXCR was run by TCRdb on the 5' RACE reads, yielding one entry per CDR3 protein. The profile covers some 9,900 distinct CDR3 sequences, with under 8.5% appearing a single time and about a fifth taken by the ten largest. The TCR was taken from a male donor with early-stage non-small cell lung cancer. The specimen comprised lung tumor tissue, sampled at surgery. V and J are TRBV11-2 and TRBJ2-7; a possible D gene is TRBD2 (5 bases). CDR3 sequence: CAVEGAHYEQYF. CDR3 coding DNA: TGTGCCGTAGAGGGAGCCCACTACGAGCAGTACTTC.